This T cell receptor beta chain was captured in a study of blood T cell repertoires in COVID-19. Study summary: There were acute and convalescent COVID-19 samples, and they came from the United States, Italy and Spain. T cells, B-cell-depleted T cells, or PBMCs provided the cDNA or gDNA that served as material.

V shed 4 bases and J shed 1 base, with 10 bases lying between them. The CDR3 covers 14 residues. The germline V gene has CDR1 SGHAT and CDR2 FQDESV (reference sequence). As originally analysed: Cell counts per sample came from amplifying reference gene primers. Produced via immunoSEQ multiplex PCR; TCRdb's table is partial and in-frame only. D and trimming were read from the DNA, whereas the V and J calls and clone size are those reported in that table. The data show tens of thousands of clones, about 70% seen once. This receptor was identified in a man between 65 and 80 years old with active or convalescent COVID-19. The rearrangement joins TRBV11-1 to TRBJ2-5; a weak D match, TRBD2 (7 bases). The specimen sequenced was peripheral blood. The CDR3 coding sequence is TGTGCCAGCAGCTGGGGGGGCCCCCAAGAGACCCAGTACTTC. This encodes CASSWGGPQETQYF.